The rows below give T cell receptor beta chains drawn from one sample of a study of tumor-infiltrating lymphocytes in primary liver carcinoma. TCRdb redid the calling of the multiplex PCR reads with MiXCR, one entry per CDR3 protein. Here the sample spans about 35,000 distinct CDR3 sequences, just under 75% being singletons. The source material was liver tumor tissue from sampling region 4. These receptor sequences come from a man between 35 and 55 years old with primary liver carcinoma and hepatitis B virus infection. Each CDR3 is given with its conserved first and last residue. A D gene is named only where the DNA matches it firmly. A clone size is listed for some rows: how often the clone was seen (once, few, many), or a class if it is expanded.

J gene | V gene | clone size | D gene | CDR3 protein | CDR3 DNA
TRBJ1-2 | TRBV6-1 | NA | NA | CTSSEIRDNYVHTF | TGTACCAGCAGTGAAATTCGGGATAACTATGTCCACACCTTC
TRBJ2-5 | TRBV4-1 | NA | TRBD1 | CASSHAGQAKETQYF | TGCGCCAGCAGTCACGCGGGACAGGCCAAAGAGACCCAGTACTTC
TRBJ1-5 | TRBV11-2 | NA | TRBD1 | CAGSSGTGENQPQHF | TGTGCCGGCAGCTCCGGAACAGGGGAGAATCAGCCACAGCATTTT
TRBJ1-1 | TRBV18 | many | NA | CASSPPGEMLEAFF | TGTGCCAGCTCACCACCGGGCGAAATGCTTGAAGCTTTCTTT
TRBJ1-4 | TRBV28 | NA | NA | CANSLTMALNEKLFF | TGTGCCAACAGTCTCACCATGGCTCTGAATGAAAAACTGTTTTTT
TRBJ1-2 | TRBV4-2 | NA | TRBD1 | CASSHTGDYAYTF | TGTGCCAGTAGCCATACAGGGGATTATGCCTACACCTTC
TRBJ1-1 | TRBV5-1 | NA | NA | CVSNKWGADEAFF | TGCGTCAGCAACAAGTGGGGGGCGGATGAAGCTTTCTTT
TRBJ2-6 | TRBV7-9 | NA | NA | CASSSPMQTSGFNVLTF | TGTGCCAGCAGCTCTCCGATGCAAACCTCTGGATTCAACGTCCTTACTTTC
TRBJ2-3 | TRBV6-2/TRBV6-3 | NA | NA | CASGRELEGQQYF | TGTGCCAGCGGCCGGGAACTAGAGGGCCAGCAGTATTTT
TRBJ2-7 | TRBV4-2 | large | TRBD2 | CASSQDGTSGSYEQYF | TGTGCCAGCAGCCAAGATGGGACTAGCGGCTCCTACGAGCAGTACTTC
TRBJ1-1 | TRBV14 | NA | NA | CVSSHDQGPYPAFF | TGTGTCAGCAGCCATGATCAGGGCCCTTACCCAGCTTTCTTT
TRBJ2-1 | TRBV11-3 | NA | NA | CAKSLGVSNNEQFF | TGTGCCAAGAGCTTAGGAGTCAGCAACAATGAGCAGTTCTTC
TRBJ2-1 | TRBV5-6 | NA | TRBD2 | CASSSNLLGRGYNEQLF | TGTGCCAGCAGCTCGAATCTACTGGGGCGGGGGTACAATGAGCAGTTGTTC
TRBJ1-5 | TRBV13 | NA | NA | CASSLRGNHQPQHF | TGTGCCAGCAGCTTAAGAGGGAACCATCAGCCCCAGCATTTT
TRBJ1-2 | TRBV6-1 | once | NA | CLSIYARGNGYTF | TGTCTCAGCATCTACGCGCGGGGAAACGGCTACACCTTC
TRBJ1-4 | TRBV4-3 | medium-sized | TRBD1 | CASSQDGDRQGEEKLFF | TGCGCCAGCAGCCAAGATGGAGACAGACAGGGGGAAGAAAAACTGTTTTTT
TRBJ2-6 | TRBV29-1 | NA | NA | CNVDLSSSSGANVLTF | TGCAACGTTGATCTGTCCTCAAGCTCCGGGGCCAACGTCCTGACTTTC
TRBJ2-7 | TRBV7-9 | NA | NA | CGSSFDLLPYEQYF | TGTGGCAGTAGCTTCGACTTACTCCCCTACGAGCAGTACTTC